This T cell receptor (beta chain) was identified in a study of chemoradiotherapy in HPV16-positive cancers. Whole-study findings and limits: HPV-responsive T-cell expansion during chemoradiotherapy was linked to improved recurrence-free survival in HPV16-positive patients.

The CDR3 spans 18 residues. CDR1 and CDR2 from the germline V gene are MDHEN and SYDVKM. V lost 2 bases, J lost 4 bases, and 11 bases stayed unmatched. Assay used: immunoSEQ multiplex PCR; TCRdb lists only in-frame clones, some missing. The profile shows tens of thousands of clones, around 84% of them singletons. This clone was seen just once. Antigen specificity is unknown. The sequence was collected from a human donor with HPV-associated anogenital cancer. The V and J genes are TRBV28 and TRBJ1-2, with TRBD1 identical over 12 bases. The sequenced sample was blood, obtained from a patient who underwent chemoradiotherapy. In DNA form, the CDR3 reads TGTGCCAGCAGTTTAATTTACGGGACAGGGGGCGCCGGCTATGGCTACACCTTC. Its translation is CASSLIYGTGGAGYGYTF.